Ten or more counts support the clone carrying this T cell receptor (beta chain). No antigen is known for it. The sample is drawn from a study of T-cell reconstitution after alpha-beta-depleted transplantation in children. Preparation of the TCRbeta library involved a method that used unique molecular identifiers. MiXCR, run by TCRdb on the PCR reads, gives a single entry per CDR3 protein. This sample carries around 180,000 distinct CDR3 sequences, 11% of them seen once, and the ten largest clones take 13%. Study results and limitations: T-cell counts and diversity were attributed mostly to newly produced T cells one year after transplant. As was reported, about two months after transplant, alpha-beta T cells came from several hundred expanded graft clones. For some patients, TCRbeta diversity was high at day 60 because of recipient T cells and thymic progenitors that survived.

Germline V gene lookup returns CDR1 SGHDN and CDR2 FVKESK. The CDR3 extends over 13 amino acids. V was shortened by 1 base and J by 0 bases, with 3 bases between the two germline ends. The TCR comes from a boy aged 2 to 10 with acute myeloid leukemia, due to receive a stem cell transplant. The rearrangement links TRBV14 to TRBJ2-5; no firm D call. Specimen: PBMCs, collected before TCRalphabeta/CD19-depleted stem cell transplant. CDR3 sequence reads: CASSQGYQETQYF. In DNA form, the CDR3 reads TGTGCCAGCAGCCAAGGGTACCAAGAGACCCAGTACTTC.